Listed below are T cell receptor beta chains from one sample, sequenced in a study. TCRdb reprocessed the 5' RACE reads with MiXCR, giving one entry per CDR3 protein. The repertoire holds tens of thousands of distinct CDR3 sequences, with more than 15% as singletons. The sample taken for sequencing was naive CD4+ T cells sorted from blood. Source of these receptors: a female donor with breast cancer. The CDR3 runs from the conserved cysteine through the conserved F or W. The order of the fields is D gene, V gene, clone size, J gene, CDR3 protein, CDR3 DNA. A D gene is named only where the DNA matches it firmly. Size values are once, few and many counts, or a class for expanded clones, and some rows have none.

NA	TRBV9	few	TRBJ2-3	CASSVEDPVSADTQYF	TGTGCCAGCAGCGTAGAGGACCCCGTCTCCGCAGATACGCAGTATTTT
TRBD1	TRBV7-2	few	TRBJ1-5	CASSLGGQYSNQPQHF	TGTGCCAGCAGCTTAGGGGGACAGTATAGCAATCAGCCCCAGCATTTT
NA	TRBV10-3	many	TRBJ1-1	CATMMNTEAFF	TGTGCCACCATGATGAACACTGAAGCTTTCTTT
TRBD1	TRBV29-1	many	TRBJ2-1	CSVRDTYRDRGQFF	TGCAGCGTTCGCGACACATACCGGGACAGGGGGCAGTTCTTC
NA	TRBV20-1	many	TRBJ2-1	CSARERHNEQFF	TGCAGTGCTAGAGAACGACACAATGAGCAGTTCTTC
NA	TRBV7-9	once	TRBJ1-3	CASSSVDTIYF	TGTGCCAGCAGCTCGGTGGACACCATATATTTT
TRBD2	TRBV18	NA	TRBJ2-1	CASPPLAGWDNEQFF	TGTGCCAGCCCACCCTTAGCGGGCTGGGACAATGAGCAGTTCTTC
TRBD2	TRBV7-3	NA	TRBJ2-2	CASSPAGGRPGELFF	TGTGCCAGCAGCCCAGCGGGAGGTAGACCCGGGGAGCTGTTTTTT
TRBD1	TRBV5-5	many	TRBJ2-5	CASSLRQGETQYF	TGTGCCAGCAGCCTCAGACAGGGGGAGACCCAGTACTTC
TRBD1	TRBV5-1	NA	TRBJ2-5	CASGLVRGGSETQYF	TGCGCCAGCGGCTTGGTGAGAGGGGGCTCAGAGACCCAGTACTTC
TRBD1	TRBV5-1	NA	TRBJ1-1	CASSVQGSLAEASF	TGCGCCAGCAGCGTACAGGGGTCCCTGGCTGAAGCTTCCTTT
TRBD1	TRBV20-1	many	TRBJ2-7	CSARRDRESYEQYF	TGCAGTGCTCGCCGGGACAGGGAAAGTTACGAGCAGTACTTC
NA	TRBV20-1	few	TRBJ1-2	CSATSSGGRGYTF	TGCAGTGCTACGTCATCGGGCGGTCGGGGCTACACCTTC
NA	TRBV5-1	NA	TRBJ1-1	CASSPVDSMNTEAFF	TGCGCCAGCAGCCCGGTCGACAGTATGAACACTGAAGCTTTCTTT
NA	TRBV5-1	NA	TRBJ2-5	CASSPRQTGVQETQYF	TGCGCCAGCAGCCCCCGACAGACTGGGGTCCAAGAGACCCAGTACTTC
NA	TRBV5-1	many	TRBJ2-5	CASSLERGTQYF	TGCGCCAGCAGCTTGGAGAGGGGGACCCAGTACTTC
NA	TRBV20-1	many	TRBJ2-5	CSAREEAGYQETQYF	TGCAGTGCTAGAGAGGAGGCAGGGTACCAAGAGACCCAGTACTTC
NA	TRBV7-2	many	TRBJ2-5	CASSLARRTEETQYF	TGTGCCAGCAGCTTAGCACGACGGACCGAAGAGACCCAGTACTTC
NA	TRBV14	many	TRBJ2-1	CASSQDVDRVDEQFF	TGTGCCAGCAGCCAAGATGTCGACAGAGTAGATGAGCAGTTCTTC
NA	TRBV6-1	many	TRBJ1-2	CASSVNGIALYGYTF	TGTGCCAGCAGTGTTAACGGAATCGCCCTCTATGGCTACACCTTC
TRBD1	TRBV6-2/TRBV6-3	NA	TRBJ1-1	CASRHPQGGEAFF	TGTGCCAGCAGACACCCACAGGGGGGTGAAGCTTTCTTT
NA	TRBV7-2	many	TRBJ2-7	CASSGDRYSYEQYF	TGTGCCAGCAGCGGCGACAGGTACTCCTACGAGCAGTACTTC
TRBD2	TRBV5-1	few	TRBJ2-3	CASSGRLARSTDTQYF	TGCGCCAGCAGCGGAAGACTAGCGAGAAGCACAGATACGCAGTATTTT
TRBD2	TRBV5-1	NA	TRBJ2-1	CASSSGGPYNEQFF	TGCGCCAGCAGTAGCGGGGGTCCCTACAATGAGCAGTTCTTC
NA	TRBV25-1	many	TRBJ2-7	CASKDQGYYEQYF	TGTGCCAGCAAAGACCAGGGGTACTACGAGCAGTACTTC
NA	TRBV5-6	NA	TRBJ1-2	CASSAGWDGYTF	TGTGCCAGCAGCGCCGGGTGGGATGGCTACACCTTC
NA	TRBV5-1	few	TRBJ2-3	CASATGSDTQYF	TGCGCCAGCGCCACAGGGTCAGATACGCAGTATTTT
NA	TRBV5-1	few	TRBJ1-1	CASSYATLDTEAFF	TGCGCCAGCAGCTATGCGACTTTGGACACTGAAGCTTTCTTT
TRBD2	TRBV20-1	many	TRBJ2-5	CSARGGGRGETQYF	TGCAGTGCTAGGGGAGGCGGGAGGGGGGAGACCCAGTACTTC
TRBD1	TRBV5-6	NA	TRBJ1-1	CASSGGYTGGAGRKAFF	TGTGCCAGCAGTGGTGGGTACACAGGGGGCGCTGGTCGGAAAGCTTTCTTT
NA	TRBV29-1	many	TRBJ2-7	CSVKGQFYEQYF	TGCAGCGTCAAAGGGCAGTTCTACGAGCAGTACTTC
NA	TRBV6-5	few	TRBJ1-6	CASSYSSTLNGSPLHF	TGTGCCAGCAGTTACTCTTCGACATTAAATGGTTCACCCCTCCACTTT
TRBD2	TRBV27	few	TRBJ2-5	CASSKVASGYQETQYF	TGTGCCAGCAGTAAGGTGGCTAGCGGGTACCAAGAGACCCAGTACTTC
NA	TRBV11-2	NA	TRBJ1-4	CASSSYRDGRNEKLFF	TGTGCCAGCAGCTCATACCGGGACGGACGAAATGAAAAACTGTTTTTT
NA	TRBV12-3/TRBV12-4	NA	TRBJ2-7	CASSLAGVYEQYF	TGTGCCAGCAGTTTAGCGGGAGTTTACGAGCAGTACTTC
TRBD2	TRBV5-1	NA	TRBJ2-3	CASSPGLETDTRYF	TGCGCCAGCAGCCCGGGACTAGAGACAGATACGCGGTATTTT
TRBD2	TRBV20-1	many	TRBJ2-7	CSATNSGGTYEQYF	TGCAGTGCCACCAATAGCGGGGGAACCTACGAGCAGTACTTC
TRBD1	TRBV4-1	many	TRBJ1-2	CASSQERGRRSIGYTF	TGCGCCAGCAGCCAAGAAAGGGGGCGCAGGTCTATTGGCTACACCTTC
NA	TRBV20-1	few	TRBJ2-1	CSANKLEGINFYNEQFF	TGCAGTGCTAACAAATTGGAGGGTATTAACTTCTACAATGAGCAGTTCTTC
NA	TRBV28	NA	TRBJ1-1	CASGVGLFNTEAFF	TGTGCCAGCGGGGTCGGACTGTTTAACACTGAAGCTTTCTTT
NA	TRBV7-9	NA	TRBJ1-5	CASSRVGQPQHF	TGTGCCAGCAGCCGGGTGGGGCAGCCCCAGCATTTT
NA	TRBV7-9	NA	TRBJ2-7	CASSQTGLAYEQYF	TGTGCCAGCAGCCAAACAGGCTTAGCCTACGAGCAGTACTTC
NA	TRBV7-2	many	TRBJ1-5	CASSLIGTSVGQPQHF	TGTGCCAGCAGCCTCATAGGGACGTCTGTCGGTCAGCCCCAGCATTTT
NA	TRBV5-1	NA	TRBJ1-1	CASSSQLGGEAFF	TGCGCCAGCAGCTCCCAACTTGGGGGGGAAGCTTTCTTT
TRBD2	TRBV7-8	NA	TRBJ2-1	CASSSGLAGFYNEQFF	TGTGCCAGCAGTTCAGGACTAGCGGGGTTTTACAATGAGCAGTTCTTC
NA	TRBV20-1	NA	TRBJ1-1	CSARAPHKRTNTEAFF	TGCAGTGCTAGAGCCCCCCATAAGCGTACGAACACTGAAGCTTTCTTT
TRBD2	TRBV30	NA	TRBJ2-1	CAWRKGTSGRGNEQFF	TGTGCCTGGAGGAAAGGGACTAGCGGGAGGGGGAATGAGCAGTTCTTC
TRBD1	TRBV5-5	NA	TRBJ1-2	CASSGDRVYGYTF	TGTGCCAGCAGCGGGGACAGGGTCTATGGCTACACCTTC
TRBD1	TRBV10-3	many	TRBJ1-1	CAIRRQGAYTEAFF	TGTGCCATCAGGAGACAGGGGGCATACACTGAAGCTTTCTTT
TRBD1	TRBV7-2	few	TRBJ2-6	CASSPGDRSASYSGANVLTF	TGTGCCAGCAGCCCCGGGGACAGGTCAGCTTCCTACTCTGGGGCCAACGTCCTGACTTTC
NA	TRBV3-1	once	TRBJ2-1	CASSRSPGGNEQFF	TGTGCCAGCAGCCGTTCACCCGGTGGGAATGAGCAGTTCTTC
TRBD1	TRBV5-1	NA	TRBJ2-2	CASSLRDRPNTGELFF	TGCGCCAGCAGCTTAAGGGACAGACCGAACACCGGGGAGCTGTTTTTT
NA	TRBV11-2	few	TRBJ2-1	CASSLDRDNEQFF	TGTGCCAGCAGCTTAGATCGTGACAATGAGCAGTTCTTC
NA	TRBV7-2	medium-sized	TRBJ2-2	CASSPYNTGELFF	TGTGCCAGCAGCCCATACAACACCGGGGAGCTGTTTTTT
NA	TRBV6-5	many	TRBJ1-5	CASSYTYRGNQPQHF	TGTGCCAGCAGTTACACTTACAGGGGCAATCAGCCCCAGCATTTT
TRBD1	TRBV28	few	TRBJ2-7	CASSSGSGGSYEQYF	TGTGCCAGCAGTTCCGGTTCAGGGGGCTCCTACGAGCAGTACTTC
NA	TRBV18	many	TRBJ1-2	CASSPETSAHYGYTF	TGTGCCAGCTCACCAGAGACGTCGGCCCACTATGGCTACACCTTC
TRBD1	TRBV7-9	NA	TRBJ2-2	CASSHGTATGELFF	TGTGCCAGCAGCCACGGGACAGCCACCGGGGAGCTGTTTTTT
NA	TRBV5-1	few	TRBJ2-1	CASSLSGGSSYNEQFF	TGCGCCAGCAGCTTGAGTGGGGGGAGCTCCTACAATGAGCAGTTCTTC